Listed here are 20 T cell receptor beta chains from one sample, sequenced in a study of control samples from healthy donors and cancer patients. Only in-frame clones appear in the TCRdb table, and some are missing; sequencing was by immunoSEQ multiplex PCR. The sample comprises about 49,000 clones, 80% to 90% of which are singletons, and roughly 2.8% rests with the top ten. Input material: PBMCs. The origin of the receptors is a woman aged 50 to 65 with lung cancer.

The chain couples TRBV7-3 to TRBJ1-2; 7 bases map to TRBD1. The CDR3 spans 13 residues. With 5 bases clipped from V and 7 bases from J, the junction kept 7 bases outside the gene matches. Per germline, CDR1 SGHTA and CDR2 FQGTGA. The CDR3 region is CASSEQGTAGYTF. CDR3 nucleotide sequence: TGTGCCAGCAGCGAACAGGGGACTGCTGGCTACACCTTC.

This clone was found a few times. The chain combines TRBV2 with TRBJ1-6; D is undetermined. V lost 10 bases and J lost 0, with 10 bases in between. Germline-derived CDR1 and CDR2 are SNHLY and FYNNEI. The CDR3 spans 14 residues. CDR3 sequence: CATGSLSYNSPLHF. The CDR3 DNA is TGTGCCACCGGATCACTCTCCTATAATTCACCCCTCCACTTT.

The rearrangement uses TRBV5-4 and TRBJ2-2; 7 bases line up with TRBD1. This CDR3 has 15 amino acids. J was trimmed by 2 bases and V by 5 bases; bases with no gene match: 6. The V gene's germline CDR1 is SGHNT and CDR2 YYREEE (reference sequence). CDR3 in amino acids: CASRPGTANTGELFF. Here the CDR3 DNA reads TGTGCCAGCAGACCCGGGACAGCTAACACCGGGGAGCTGTTTTTT.

In this sample, this clone turned up a few times. The CDR3 spells CASSYEGRGPNTEAFF. The CDR3 DNA reads as TGTGCCAGCAGTTACGAGGGCCGGGGGCCAAACACTGAAGCTTTCTTT. The genes are TRBV6-6 and TRBJ1-1; a possible D gene is TRBD1 (6 bases). Trimming took off 2 bases at V and 2 bases at J, with 15 bases between the two ends. Germline assignment: CDR1 MNHNY and CDR2 SVGAGI (reference sequence). The CDR3 consists of 16 residues.

The V and J genes are TRBV5-1 and TRBJ2-4; D is possibly TRBD2 (5 bases). Germline V gives CDR1 SGHRS, CDR2 YFSETQ. V was pared by 1 base and J by 0 bases, with 8 bases between. This CDR3 contains 15 residues. In DNA, the CDR3 is TGCGCCAGCAGCTTGAACGCGGGAGCCAAAAACATTCAGTACTTC. It is translated as CASSLNAGAKNIQYF.

This rearrangement joins TRBV6-6 to TRBJ1-1; D uncertain. CDR1 and CDR2 from the germline V gene are MNHNY and SVGAGI (reference sequence). Trimming took off 2 bases at V and 5 bases at J, with 15 bases between the two ends. The CDR3 has 15 residues. This CDR3 is CASSYGEDPETEAFF. CDR3 nucleotide sequence: TGTGCCAGCAGTTACGGGGAGGACCCAGAGACTGAAGCTTTCTTT.

The chain carries TRBV6-5 and TRBJ1-2, with 7 nucleotides matching TRBD1. Germline V gene data show CDR1 as MNHEY and CDR2 as SVGAGI. V shed 2 bases and J 2 bases; nucleotides not matched to a gene: 5. The CDR3 has 15 amino acids. The CDR3 sequence: CASSYRGLGNYGYTF. The CDR3 DNA reads TGTGCCAGCAGTTACAGGGGGCTGGGAAACTATGGCTACACCTTC.

J is TRBJ1-6 and V is TRBV6-5, with D perhaps matching TRBD1 (5 bases). Germline V CDR1 and CDR2: MNHEY, SVGAGI. This CDR3 region has 15 residues. The V gene lost 5 bases and the J gene lost 6 bases, with 14 bases spanning the gap. The CDR3 DNA sequence: TGTGCCAGCAGTACGGGGACCGCAACTAATTCACCCCTCCACTTT. It yields the protein CASSTGTATNSPLHF.

V is TRBV14 and J is TRBJ1-2, with 7 nucleotides matching TRBD1. With V trimmed by 3 bases and J by 4 bases, 2 bases remained unmatched. Germline values: CDR1 SGHDN, CDR2 FVKESK. The CDR3 loop spans 13 amino acids. The CDR3 sequence is CASSQDRSYGYTF. The CDR3 nucleotides are TGTGCCAGCAGCCAGGACAGGAGCTATGGCTACACCTTC.

The genes are TRBV7-2 and TRBJ1-1; 7 bases map to TRBD1. Germline lookup yields CDR1 SGHTA and CDR2 FQGNSA. The CDR3 loop spans 13 amino acids. With 5 bases clipped from V and 10 bases from J, the junction kept 10 bases outside the gene matches. The CDR3 sequence is CASSVFGTEVAFF. The CDR3 DNA follows: TGTGCCAGCAGCGTATTTGGGACAGAAGTAGCTTTCTTT. Variable domain in full (rest from reference TRBV7-2 and TRBJ1-1): GAGVSQSPSNKVTEKGKDVELRCDPISGHTALYWYRQSLGQGLEFLIYFQGNSAPDKSGLPSDRFSAERTGGSVSTLTIQRTQQEDSAVYLCASSVFGTEVAFFGQGTRLTVV.

This rearrangement joins TRBV14 to TRBJ1-2; perhaps TRBD1 as D (6 bases). V was pared by 4 bases and J by 2 bases, with 8 bases between. Per germline, CDR1 SGHDN and CDR2 FVKESK. The CDR3 is 13 amino acids. The CDR3 loop reads CASSPDRNYGYTF. Here the CDR3 DNA reads TGTGCCAGCAGCCCGGACAGAAACTATGGCTACACCTTC.

The chain couples TRBV28 to TRBJ1-1; D is undetermined. Per the germline V gene, CDR1 is MDHEN and CDR2 is SYDVKM. The CDR3 has 20 amino acids. V gave up 2 bases and J gave up 0 bases, with 25 bases separating them. CDR3 DNA sequence: TGTGCCAGCAGTTTAGTAGTTTTGTGGGCGACCGGAATAATGAACACTGAAGCTTTCTTT. It encodes CASSLVVLWATGIMNTEAFF. Based on the CDR3 plus reference TRBV28 and TRBJ1-1, the full variable domain is DVKVTQSSRYLVKRTGEKVFLECVQDMDHENMFWYRQDPGLGLRLIYFSYDVKMKEKGDIPEGYSVSREKKERFSLILESASTNQTSMYLCASSLVVLWATGIMNTEAFFGQGTRLTVV.

CDR3 nucleotide sequence: TGTGCCTCACAGGGGTACCTTTCTAACTATGGCTACACCTTC. Translation gives CASQGYLSNYGYTF. V and J are TRBV2 and TRBJ1-2; 7 nucleotides agree with TRBD1. V lost 11 bases to trimming and J lost 0 bases; unmatched junction nucleotides: 9. This CDR3 has 14 amino acids. The V gene's germline CDR1 is SNHLY and CDR2 FYNNEI.

The chain employs TRBV19 and TRBJ1-5, with 7 bases matching TRBD1. Germline V gene sequence: CDR1 LNHDA, CDR2 SQIVND (reference sequence). The CDR3 is 16 amino acids. The V segment lost 4 bases and the J segment 6 bases; nucleotides outside the gene matches: 12. The CDR3 sequence is CASSTSTTGLPQPQHF. CDR3 sequence (DNA): TGTGCCAGTAGTACGTCAACGACAGGGCTGCCTCAGCCCCAGCATTTT.

The J gene is TRBJ2-5, the V gene TRBV5-1, with a possible D match to TRBD2 (7 bases). The CDR3 runs to 15 residues. Trimming took off 0 bases at V and 4 bases at J, with 13 bases between the two ends. Germline-derived CDR1 and CDR2 are SGHRS and YFSETQ. In DNA form, the CDR3 reads TGCGCCAGCAGCTTGGAAGGGGGGGCTTTAGAGACCCAGTACTTC. Its translation: CASSLEGGALETQYF.

The chain employs TRBV9 and TRBJ1-4; a weak D match, TRBD1 (6 bases). CDR3 size: 17 residues. Deletions cut 4 bases from V and 5 bases from J, with 21 bases between. Germline V CDR1 and CDR2: SGDLS, YYNGEE. CDR3 region: CASSLLGGGEGNEKLFF. In DNA form, the CDR3 reads TGTGCCAGCAGCCTCCTTGGGGGGGGCGAAGGGAATGAAAAACTGTTTTTT.

The CDR3 nucleotides are TGTGCCAGTTTCAGGGCTGGGGCCAACGTCCTGACTTTC. Its protein product is CASFRAGANVLTF. V is TRBV27 and J is TRBJ2-6; possible D gene TRBD1, 5 bases. The CDR3 has 13 residues. V lost 9 bases to trimming and J lost 2 bases, with 8 bases between them. CDR1 and CDR2 (germline): MNHEY, SMNVEV (reference sequence).

This chain uses TRBV4-1 with TRBJ1-1; possibly TRBD1 for D (5 bases). The V gene lost 5 bases and the J gene lost 1 base, with 11 bases spanning the gap. The germline V gene has CDR1 MGHRA and CDR2 YSYEKL. The CDR3 totals 14 residues. This chain's CDR3 is CASSFERGNTEAFF. The CDR3, as DNA: TGCGCCAGCAGCTTTGAGAGGGGGAACACTGAAGCTTTCTTT.

This chain uses TRBV9 with TRBJ1-4; TRBD1 aligns across 12 bases. Germline assignment: CDR1 SGDLS and CDR2 YYNGEE. After removal of 2 bases from V and 7 bases from J, the junction contained 3 bases not matched to a gene. CDR3 length equals 15 residues. The CDR3: CASSVGTGGGEKLFF. Written as DNA, the CDR3 is TGTGCCAGCAGCGTCGGGACAGGGGGCGGTGAAAAACTGTTTTTT.

This clone appeared once. The chain joins TRBV5-1 to TRBJ2-7; D might be TRBD2 (6 bases). Germline CDR1 reads SGHRS; CDR2 reads YFSETQ. The V end lost 3 bases, the J end lost 6 bases, and 22 bases lay between the germline ends. The CDR3 sequence is 16 residues long. CDR3 amino acids: CASSWDSRDLSGEQYF. CDR3 coding DNA: TGCGCCAGCAGCTGGGACTCCAGGGACCTCTCGGGCGAGCAGTACTTC. The full variable domain, in which reference TRBV5-1 and TRBJ2-7 provide the parts outside the CDR3, is KAGVTQTPRYLIKTRGQQVTLSCSPISGHRSVSWYQQTPGQGLQFLFEYFSETQRNKGNFPGRFSGRQFSNSRSEMNVSTLELGDSALYLCASSWDSRDLSGEQYFGPGTRLTVT.